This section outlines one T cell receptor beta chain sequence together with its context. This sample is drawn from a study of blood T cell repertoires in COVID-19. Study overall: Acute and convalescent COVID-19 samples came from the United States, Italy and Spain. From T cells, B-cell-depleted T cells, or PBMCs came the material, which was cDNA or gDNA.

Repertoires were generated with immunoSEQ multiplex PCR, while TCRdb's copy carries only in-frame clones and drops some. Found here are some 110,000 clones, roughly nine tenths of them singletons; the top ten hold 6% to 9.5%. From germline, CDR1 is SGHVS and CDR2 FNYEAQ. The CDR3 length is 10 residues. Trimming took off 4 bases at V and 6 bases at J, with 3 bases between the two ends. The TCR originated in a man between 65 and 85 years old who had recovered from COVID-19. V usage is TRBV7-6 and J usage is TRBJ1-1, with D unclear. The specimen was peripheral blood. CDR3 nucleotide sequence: TGTGCCAGCAGCTCTGCTGAAGCTTTCTTT. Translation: CASSSAEAFF.